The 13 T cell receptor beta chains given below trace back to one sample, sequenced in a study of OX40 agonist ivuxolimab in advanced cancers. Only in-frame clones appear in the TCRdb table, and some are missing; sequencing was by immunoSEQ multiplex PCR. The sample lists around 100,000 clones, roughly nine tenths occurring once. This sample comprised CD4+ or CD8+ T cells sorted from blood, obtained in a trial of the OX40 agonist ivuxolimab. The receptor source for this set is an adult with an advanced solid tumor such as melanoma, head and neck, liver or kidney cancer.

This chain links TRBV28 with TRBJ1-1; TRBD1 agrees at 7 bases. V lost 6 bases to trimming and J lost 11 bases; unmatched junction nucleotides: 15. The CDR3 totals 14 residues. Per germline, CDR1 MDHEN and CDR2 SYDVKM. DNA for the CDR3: TGTGCCAGCAGCTTACAGGGGCTAGAGAAGAGGGCTTTCTTT. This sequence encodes CASSLQGLEKRAFF.

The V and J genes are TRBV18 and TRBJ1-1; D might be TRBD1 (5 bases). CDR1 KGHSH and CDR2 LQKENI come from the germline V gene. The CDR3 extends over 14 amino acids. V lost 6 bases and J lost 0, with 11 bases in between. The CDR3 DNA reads TGTGCCAGCTCCGTTGGGGGACTGAACACTGAAGCTTTCTTT. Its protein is CASSVGGLNTEAFF.

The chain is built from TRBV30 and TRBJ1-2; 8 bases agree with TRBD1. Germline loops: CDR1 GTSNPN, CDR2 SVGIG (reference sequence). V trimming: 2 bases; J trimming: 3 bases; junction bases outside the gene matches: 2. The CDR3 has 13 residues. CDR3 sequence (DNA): TGTGCCTGGAGTAAGGGACAGGACTATGGCTACACCTTC. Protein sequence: CAWSKGQDYGYTF.

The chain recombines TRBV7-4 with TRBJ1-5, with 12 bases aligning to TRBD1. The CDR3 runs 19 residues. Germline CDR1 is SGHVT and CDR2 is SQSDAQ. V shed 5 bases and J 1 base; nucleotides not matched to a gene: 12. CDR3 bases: TGTGCCAGCAGCCCTCCGGGACAGGGGGCGAGGACGAGCAATCAGCCCCAGCATTTT. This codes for CASSPPGQGARTSNQPQHF. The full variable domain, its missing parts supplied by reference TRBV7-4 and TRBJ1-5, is GAGVSQSPRYKVAKRGRDVALRCDSISGHVTLYWYRQTLGQGSEVLTYSQSDAQRDKSGRPSGRFSAERPERSVSTLKIQRTEQGDSAVYLCASSPPGQGARTSNQPQHFGDGTRLSIL.

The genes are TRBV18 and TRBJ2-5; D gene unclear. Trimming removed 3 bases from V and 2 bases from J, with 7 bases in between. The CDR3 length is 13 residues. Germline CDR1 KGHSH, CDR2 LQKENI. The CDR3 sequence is CASSPSEQETQYF. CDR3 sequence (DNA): TGTGCCAGCTCACCTTCAGAGCAAGAGACCCAGTACTTC.

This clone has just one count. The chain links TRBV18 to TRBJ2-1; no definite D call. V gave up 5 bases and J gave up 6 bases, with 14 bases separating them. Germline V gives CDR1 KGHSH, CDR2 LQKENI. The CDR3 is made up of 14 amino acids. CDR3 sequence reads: CASSTYTHGNEQFF. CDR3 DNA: TGTGCCAGCTCAACGTACACCCACGGCAATGAGCAGTTCTTC.

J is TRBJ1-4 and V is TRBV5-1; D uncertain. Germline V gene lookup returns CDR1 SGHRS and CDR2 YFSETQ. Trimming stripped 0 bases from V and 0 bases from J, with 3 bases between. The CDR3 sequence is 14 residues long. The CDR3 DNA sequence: TGCGCCAGCAGCTTGGGGGCAACTAATGAAAAACTGTTTTTT. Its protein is CASSLGATNEKLFF. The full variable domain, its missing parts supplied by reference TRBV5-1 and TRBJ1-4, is KAGVTQTPRYLIKTRGQQVTLSCSPISGHRSVSWYQQTPGQGLQFLFEYFSETQRNKGNFPGRFSGRQFSNSRSEMNVSTLELGDSALYLCASSLGATNEKLFFGSGTQLSVL.

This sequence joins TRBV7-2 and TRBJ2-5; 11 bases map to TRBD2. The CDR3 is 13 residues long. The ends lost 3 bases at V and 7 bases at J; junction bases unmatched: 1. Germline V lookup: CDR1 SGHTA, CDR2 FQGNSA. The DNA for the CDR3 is TGTGCCAGCAGCTTCGGGACTAGCGGGACCCAGTACTTC. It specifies CASSFGTSGTQYF.

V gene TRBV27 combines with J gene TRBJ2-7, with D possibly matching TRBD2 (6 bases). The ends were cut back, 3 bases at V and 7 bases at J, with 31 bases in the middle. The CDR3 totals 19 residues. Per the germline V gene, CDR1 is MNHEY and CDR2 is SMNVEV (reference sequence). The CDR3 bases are TGTGCCAGCAGTTTCCGGTCCTTTTCGGGTAGCGGAGGCGGCTGGGAGCAGTACTTC. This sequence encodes CASSFRSFSGSGGGWEQYF.

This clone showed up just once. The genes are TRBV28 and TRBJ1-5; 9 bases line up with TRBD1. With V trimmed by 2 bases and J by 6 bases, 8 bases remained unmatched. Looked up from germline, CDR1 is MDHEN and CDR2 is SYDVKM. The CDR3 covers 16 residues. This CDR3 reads CASSLPQGAGGQPQHF. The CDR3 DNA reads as TGTGCCAGCAGTTTACCACAGGGGGCAGGAGGTCAGCCCCAGCATTTT. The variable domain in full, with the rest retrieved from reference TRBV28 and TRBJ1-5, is DVKVTQSSRYLVKRTGEKVFLECVQDMDHENMFWYRQDPGLGLRLIYFSYDVKMKEKGDIPEGYSVSREKKERFSLILESASTNQTSMYLCASSLPQGAGGQPQHFGDGTRLSIL.

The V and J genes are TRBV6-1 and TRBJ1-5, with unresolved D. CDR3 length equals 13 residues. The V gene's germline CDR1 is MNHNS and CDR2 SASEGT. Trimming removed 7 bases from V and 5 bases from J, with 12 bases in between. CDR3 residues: CASKLENYQPQHF. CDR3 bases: TGTGCCAGCAAGTTAGAGAACTATCAGCCCCAGCATTTT.

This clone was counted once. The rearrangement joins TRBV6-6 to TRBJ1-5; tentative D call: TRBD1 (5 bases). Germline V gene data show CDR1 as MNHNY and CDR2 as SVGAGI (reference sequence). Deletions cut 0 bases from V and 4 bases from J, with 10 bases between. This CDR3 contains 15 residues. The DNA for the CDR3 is TGTGCCAGCAGTTACTCAGGGGCTCGGAATCAGCCCCAGCATTTT. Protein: CASSYSGARNQPQHF.

Written as DNA, the CDR3 is TGTGCCAGCAGCCAAGATCTTCTTCCCGGGAGGGCCTTAGCAGATACGCAGTATTTT. The encoded protein is CASSQDLLPGRALADTQYF. The chain uses TRBV4-2 and TRBJ2-3; TRBD2 matches at 8 bases. Germline lookup yields CDR1 LGHNA and CDR2 YNFKEQ. V shed 0 bases and J 4 bases; nucleotides not matched to a gene: 15. CDR3 length: 19 amino acids.